The entry that follows covers one T cell receptor (beta chain) sequence. This clone was counted many times. No cognate antigen has been identified for it. No clone much larger than this one lies a single base away; base qualities are absent. The record originates from a study of metastatic and nonmetastatic thyroid tumors (dated by TCRdb to between 2020 and 2021). For context, the study as a whole: For patients with malignant and with benign thyroid disease, the researchers compared repertoires between peripheral blood samples and tumor or nodule tissue samples.

The germline V gene supplies CDR1 MNHNS and CDR2 SASEGT. Trimming costs V 0 bases and J 5 bases, and their ends lie 10 bases apart. The CDR3 covers 14 residues, taking in both the cysteine and the phenylalanine. Only CDR3 DNA is held: 42 bases, read in frame from base 1. Before undergoing thyroid surgery, none of the patients had been given any kind of treatment. Using T-cell receptor beta sequencing, the researchers looked back retrospectively at clinical samples from patients, gathered between about 2011 and 2019. Libraries were prepared through PCR. The sequencing machine was an Illumina HiSeq 4000. High-throughput sequencing was used to profile the CDR3 region of the TCR beta-chain in every patient. As for the original processing: CDR3 differences across clinicopathological groups were used to build a classifier for discriminating distant-metastatic papillary thyroid cancer patients. The Shannon index was used to measure repertoire diversity, and the Morisita-Horn index was used to measure how similar tumor and blood repertoires were. TCRdb itself trimmed the public reads at Q25 with fastp, ran MiXCR and retained productive beta chains. Clone size and V and J calls follow TCRdb, not the original study. This sample comprises around 19,000 clones, 15% to 18% of them detected only once. The ten largest clones take up about 36% of the sample.

What the study reported, not specific to this receptor: In both blood and tumor samples, TCR beta diversity was reported to be significantly higher in malignant tumors than in benign nodules.

This clonotype originated in a female donor with papillary thyroid cancer or a benign thyroid nodule (not recorded which). Some clones in this sample may be carry-over from other donors' samples. The chain is assembled from TRBV6-1 and TRBJ2-5, with no reliable assignment of the D segment. The specimen sequenced was blood. The CDR3 is CASSEAGLSETQYF. The DNA sequence reads TGTGCCAGCAGTGAAGCCGGATTGTCGGAGACCCAGTACTTC.